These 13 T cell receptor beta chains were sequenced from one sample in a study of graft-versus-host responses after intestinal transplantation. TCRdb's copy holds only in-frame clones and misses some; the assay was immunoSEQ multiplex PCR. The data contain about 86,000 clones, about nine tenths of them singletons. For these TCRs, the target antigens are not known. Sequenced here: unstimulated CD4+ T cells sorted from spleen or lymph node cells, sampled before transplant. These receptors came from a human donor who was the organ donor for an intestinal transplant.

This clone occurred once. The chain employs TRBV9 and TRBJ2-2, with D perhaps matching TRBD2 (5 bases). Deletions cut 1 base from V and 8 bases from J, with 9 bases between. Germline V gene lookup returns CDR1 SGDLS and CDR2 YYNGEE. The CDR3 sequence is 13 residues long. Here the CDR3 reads CASSVLARGELFF. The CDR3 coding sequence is TGTGCCAGCAGCGTACTAGCTCGGGGGGAGCTGTTTTTT.

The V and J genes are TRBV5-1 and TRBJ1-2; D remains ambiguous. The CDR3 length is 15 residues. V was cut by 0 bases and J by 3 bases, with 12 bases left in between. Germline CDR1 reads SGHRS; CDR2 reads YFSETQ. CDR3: CASSLDGSTYYGYTF. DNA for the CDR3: TGCGCCAGCAGCTTGGACGGCTCGACTTACTATGGCTACACCTTC.

CDR3 protein: CASINAQGTNTIYF. In DNA form, the CDR3 reads TGTGCCAGCATAAATGCCCAGGGAACAAACACCATATATTTT. V gene TRBV5-6 combines with J gene TRBJ1-3; D is perhaps TRBD1 (5 bases). The CDR3 sequence is 14 residues long. Trimming shortened V by 6 bases and J by 6 bases, and 16 bases separated the two germline ends. The germline CDR1 and CDR2 sequences are SGHDT and YYEEEE.

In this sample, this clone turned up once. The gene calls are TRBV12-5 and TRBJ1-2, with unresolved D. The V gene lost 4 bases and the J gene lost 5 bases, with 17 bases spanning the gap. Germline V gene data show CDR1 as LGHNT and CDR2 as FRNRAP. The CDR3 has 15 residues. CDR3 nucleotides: TGTGCTAGTGGTTCTCGGGAAGGAGGAGAATATGGCTACACCTTC. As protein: CASGSREGGEYGYTF.

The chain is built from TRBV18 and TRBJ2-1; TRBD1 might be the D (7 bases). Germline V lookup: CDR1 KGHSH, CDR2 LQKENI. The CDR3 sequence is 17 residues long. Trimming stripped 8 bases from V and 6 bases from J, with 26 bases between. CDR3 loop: CASRSLTGLAVGNEQFF. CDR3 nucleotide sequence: TGTGCCAGCCGATCCCTGACAGGGTTAGCGGTGGGCAATGAGCAGTTCTTC.

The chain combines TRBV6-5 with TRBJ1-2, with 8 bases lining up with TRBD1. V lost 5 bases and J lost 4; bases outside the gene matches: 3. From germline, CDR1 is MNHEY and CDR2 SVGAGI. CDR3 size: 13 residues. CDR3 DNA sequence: TGTGCCAGCAGTGGGACAGGAGGCTATGGCTACACCTTC. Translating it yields CASSGTGGYGYTF.

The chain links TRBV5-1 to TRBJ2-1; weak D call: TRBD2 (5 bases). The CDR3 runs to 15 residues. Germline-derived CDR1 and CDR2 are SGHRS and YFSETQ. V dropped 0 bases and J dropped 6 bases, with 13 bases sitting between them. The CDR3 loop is CASSLGFGDGNEQFF. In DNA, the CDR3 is TGCGCCAGCAGCTTGGGATTCGGGGATGGCAATGAGCAGTTCTTC. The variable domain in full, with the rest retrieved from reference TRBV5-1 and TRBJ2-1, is KAGVTQTPRYLIKTRGQQVTLSCSPISGHRSVSWYQQTPGQGLQFLFEYFSETQRNKGNFPGRFSGRQFSNSRSEMNVSTLELGDSALYLCASSLGFGDGNEQFFGPGTRLTVL.

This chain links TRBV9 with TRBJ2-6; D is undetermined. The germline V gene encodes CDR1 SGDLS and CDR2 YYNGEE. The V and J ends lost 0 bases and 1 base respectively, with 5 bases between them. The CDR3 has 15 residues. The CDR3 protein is CASSVEESGANVLTF. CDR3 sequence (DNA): TGTGCCAGCAGCGTAGAGGAGTCTGGGGCCAACGTCCTGACTTTC. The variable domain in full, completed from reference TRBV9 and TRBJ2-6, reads DSGVTQTPKHLITATGQRVTLRCSPRSGDLSVYWYQQSLDQGLQFLIQYYNGEERAKGNILERFSAQQFPDLHSELNLSSLELGDSALYFCASSVEESGANVLTFGAGSRLTVL.

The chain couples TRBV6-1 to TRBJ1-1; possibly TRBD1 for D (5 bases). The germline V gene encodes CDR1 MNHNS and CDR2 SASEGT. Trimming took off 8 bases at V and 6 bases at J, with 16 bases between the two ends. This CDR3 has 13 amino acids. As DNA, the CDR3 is TGTGCCAGCCCAGGTCAGGGATCGTCTGAAGCTTTCTTT. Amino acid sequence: CASPGQGSSEAFF.

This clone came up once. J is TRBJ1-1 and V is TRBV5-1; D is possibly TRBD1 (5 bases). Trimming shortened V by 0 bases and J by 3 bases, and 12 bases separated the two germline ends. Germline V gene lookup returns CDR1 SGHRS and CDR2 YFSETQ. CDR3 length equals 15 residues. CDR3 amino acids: CASSLAWGVDTEAFF. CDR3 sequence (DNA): TGCGCCAGCAGCTTGGCCTGGGGGGTTGACACTGAAGCTTTCTTT.

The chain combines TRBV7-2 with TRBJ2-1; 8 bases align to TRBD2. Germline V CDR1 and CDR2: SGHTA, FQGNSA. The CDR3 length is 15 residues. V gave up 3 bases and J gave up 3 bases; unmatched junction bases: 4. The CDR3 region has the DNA TGTGCCAGCAGCTTCCGGGGGGGCCGCTACAATGAGCAGTTCTTC. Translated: CASSFRGGRYNEQFF.

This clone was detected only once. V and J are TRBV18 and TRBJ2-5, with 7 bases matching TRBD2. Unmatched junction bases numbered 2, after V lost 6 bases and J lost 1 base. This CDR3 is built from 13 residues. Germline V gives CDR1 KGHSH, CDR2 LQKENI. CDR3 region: CASSQRGQETQYF. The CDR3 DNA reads TGTGCCAGCTCGCAGCGGGGCCAAGAGACCCAGTACTTC.

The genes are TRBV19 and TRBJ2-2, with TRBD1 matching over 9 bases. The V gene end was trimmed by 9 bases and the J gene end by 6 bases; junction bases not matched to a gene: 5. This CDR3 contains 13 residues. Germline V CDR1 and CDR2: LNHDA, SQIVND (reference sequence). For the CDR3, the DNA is TGTGCCAGCCGACAGGGGGGCGCCGGGGAGCTGTTTTTT. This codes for CASRQGGAGELFF.